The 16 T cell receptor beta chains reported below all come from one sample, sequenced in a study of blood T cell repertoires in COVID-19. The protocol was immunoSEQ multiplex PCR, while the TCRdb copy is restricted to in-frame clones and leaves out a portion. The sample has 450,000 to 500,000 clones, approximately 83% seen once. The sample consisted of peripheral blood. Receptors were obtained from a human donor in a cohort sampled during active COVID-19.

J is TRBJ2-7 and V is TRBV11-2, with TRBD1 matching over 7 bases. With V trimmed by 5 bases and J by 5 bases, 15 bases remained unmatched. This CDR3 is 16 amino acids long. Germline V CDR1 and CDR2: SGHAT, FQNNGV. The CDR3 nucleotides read TGTGCCAGCAGCCCCCAGCCCCAGGGGGAGTGGAACGAGCAGTACTTC. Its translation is CASSPQPQGEWNEQYF.

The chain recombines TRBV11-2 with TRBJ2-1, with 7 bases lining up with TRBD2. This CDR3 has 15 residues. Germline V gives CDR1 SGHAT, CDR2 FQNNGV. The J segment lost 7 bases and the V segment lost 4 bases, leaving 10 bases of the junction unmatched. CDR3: CASSSTSTSPNEQFF. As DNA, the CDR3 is TGTGCCAGCAGCTCGACCTCGACTAGCCCAAATGAGCAGTTCTTC.

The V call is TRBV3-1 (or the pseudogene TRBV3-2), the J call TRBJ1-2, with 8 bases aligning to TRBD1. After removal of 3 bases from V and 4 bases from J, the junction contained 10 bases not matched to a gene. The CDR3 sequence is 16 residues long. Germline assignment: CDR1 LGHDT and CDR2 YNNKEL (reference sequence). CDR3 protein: CASSHRLTGAPYGYTF. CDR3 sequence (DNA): TGTGCCAGCAGCCATCGCTTGACAGGGGCCCCCTATGGCTACACCTTC.

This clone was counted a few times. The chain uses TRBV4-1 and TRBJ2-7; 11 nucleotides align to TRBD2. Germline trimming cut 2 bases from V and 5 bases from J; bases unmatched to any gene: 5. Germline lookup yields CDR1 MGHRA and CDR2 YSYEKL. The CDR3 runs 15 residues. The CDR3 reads CASSQTSGSWDEQYF. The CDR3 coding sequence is TGCGCCAGCAGCCAAACTAGCGGGAGTTGGGACGAGCAGTACTTC.

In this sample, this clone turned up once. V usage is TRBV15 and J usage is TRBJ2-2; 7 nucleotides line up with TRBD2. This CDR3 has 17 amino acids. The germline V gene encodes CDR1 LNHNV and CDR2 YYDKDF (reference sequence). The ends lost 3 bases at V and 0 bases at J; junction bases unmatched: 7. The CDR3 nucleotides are TGTGCCACCAGCAGCTGGGGACTACGTGCGAACACCGGGGAGCTGTTTTTT. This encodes CATSSWGLRANTGELFF.

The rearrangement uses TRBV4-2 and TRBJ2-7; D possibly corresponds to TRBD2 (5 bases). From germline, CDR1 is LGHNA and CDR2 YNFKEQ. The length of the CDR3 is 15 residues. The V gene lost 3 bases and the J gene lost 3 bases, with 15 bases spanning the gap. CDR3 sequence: CASSHYGVSGYEQYF. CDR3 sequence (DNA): TGTGCCAGCAGCCATTACGGGGTTAGTGGCTACGAGCAGTACTTC.

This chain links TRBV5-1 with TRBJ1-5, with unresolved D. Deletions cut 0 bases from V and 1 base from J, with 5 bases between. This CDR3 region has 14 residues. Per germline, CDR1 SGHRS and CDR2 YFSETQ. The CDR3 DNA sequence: TGCGCCAGCAGCTTGGGTGCGAGCAATCAGCCCCAGCATTTT. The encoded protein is CASSLGASNQPQHF.

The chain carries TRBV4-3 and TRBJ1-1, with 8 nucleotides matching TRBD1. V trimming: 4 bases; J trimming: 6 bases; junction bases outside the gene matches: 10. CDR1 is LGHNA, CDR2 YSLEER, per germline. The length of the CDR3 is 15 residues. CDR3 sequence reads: CASSRGGQGAAEAFF. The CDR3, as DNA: TGCGCCAGCAGCCGAGGTGGACAGGGCGCCGCTGAAGCTTTCTTT.

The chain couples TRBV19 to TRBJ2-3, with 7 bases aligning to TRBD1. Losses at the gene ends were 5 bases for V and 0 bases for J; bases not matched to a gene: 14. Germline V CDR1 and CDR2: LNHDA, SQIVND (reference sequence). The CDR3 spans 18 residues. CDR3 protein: CASSSGTVGGISTDTQYF. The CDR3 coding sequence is TGTGCCAGTAGTTCCGGGACAGTGGGTGGCATAAGCACAGATACGCAGTATTTT.

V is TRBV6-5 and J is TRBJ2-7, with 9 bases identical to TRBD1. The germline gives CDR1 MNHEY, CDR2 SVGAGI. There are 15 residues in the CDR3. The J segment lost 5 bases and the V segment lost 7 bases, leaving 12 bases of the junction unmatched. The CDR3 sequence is CASIPGQGTPNEQYF. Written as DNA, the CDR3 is TGTGCCAGCATTCCGGGACAGGGAACCCCCAACGAGCAGTACTTC.

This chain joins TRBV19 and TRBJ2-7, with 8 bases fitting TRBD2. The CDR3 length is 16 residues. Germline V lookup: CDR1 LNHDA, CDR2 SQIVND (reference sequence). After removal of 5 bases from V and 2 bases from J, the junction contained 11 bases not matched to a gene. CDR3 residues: CASSSPGLAGTYEQYF. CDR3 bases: TGTGCCAGTAGTTCCCCCGGGCTAGCGGGTACCTACGAGCAGTACTTC.

This chain's CDR3 is CASAFQGVTEAFF. The DNA for the CDR3 is TGTGCTAGTGCCTTCCAGGGGGTCACTGAAGCTTTCTTT. The chain links TRBV12-5 to TRBJ1-1; 7 nucleotides line up with TRBD1. The CDR3 runs to 13 residues. V was pared by 7 bases and J by 4 bases, with 6 bases of the junction left unmatched. CDR1 is LGHNT and CDR2 is FRNRAP in the germline V gene.

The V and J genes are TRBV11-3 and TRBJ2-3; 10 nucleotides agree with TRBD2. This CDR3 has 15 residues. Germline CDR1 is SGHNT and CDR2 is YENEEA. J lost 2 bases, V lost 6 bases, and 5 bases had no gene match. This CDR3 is CASSSSGRVTDTQYF. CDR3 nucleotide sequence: TGTGCCAGCAGTTCTAGCGGGAGAGTCACAGATACGCAGTATTTT.

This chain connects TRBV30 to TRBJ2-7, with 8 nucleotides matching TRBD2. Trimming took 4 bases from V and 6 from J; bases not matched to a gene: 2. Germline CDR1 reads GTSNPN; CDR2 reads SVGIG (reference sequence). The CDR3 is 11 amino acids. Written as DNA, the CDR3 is TGTGCCTGGACCGCGGGGGGCGAGCAGTACTTC. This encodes CAWTAGGEQYF.

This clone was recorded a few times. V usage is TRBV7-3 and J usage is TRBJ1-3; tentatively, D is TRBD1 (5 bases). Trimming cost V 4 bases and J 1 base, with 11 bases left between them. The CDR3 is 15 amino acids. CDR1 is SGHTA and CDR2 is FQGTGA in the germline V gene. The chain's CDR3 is CASSSTAGSGNTIYF. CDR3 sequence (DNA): TGTGCCAGCAGCTCCACCGCAGGGTCTGGAAACACCATATATTTT.

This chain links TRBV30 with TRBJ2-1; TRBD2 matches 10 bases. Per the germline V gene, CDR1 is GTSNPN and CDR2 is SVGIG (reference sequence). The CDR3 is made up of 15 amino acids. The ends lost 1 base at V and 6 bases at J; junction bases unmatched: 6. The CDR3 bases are TGTGCCTGGAGTGGGAGCGGGAGGGCCTCCAATGAGCAGTTCTTC. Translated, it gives CAWSGSGRASNEQFF.